These 32 T cell receptor beta chains share one sample of origin, sequenced in a study of vaccination effects on CD4 cells after COVID-19. The ViraFEST assay expanded antigen-specific CD4+ T cells with viral peptide pools before sequencing. Culture lasted about 11 days before CD4+ T cell isolation. As their vaccination, participants received two doses of either BNT162b2 or mRNA-1273. Repertoires were generated with immunoSEQ multiplex PCR, while TCRdb's copy carries only in-frame clones and drops some. The sample records tens of thousands of clones, 75% to 85% being singletons. No antigen has been identified for these receptors. Material: CD4+ T cells from PBMCs cultured with HCoV-229E spike peptides, obtained after COVID-19 vaccination. Receptors were obtained from a human donor who received a COVID-19 vaccine.

This chain joins TRBV19 and TRBJ2-1; either TRBD1 or TRBD2 may supply D (5 bases each). Germline values: CDR1 LNHDA, CDR2 SQIVND (reference sequence). The CDR3 sequence is 14 residues long. Trimming left V 5 bases short and J 5 bases short, with 13 bases between. The CDR3 reads CASSLRGRDNEQFF. In nucleotides, the CDR3 is TGTGCCAGTAGTTTACGGGGCCGAGACAATGAGCAGTTCTTC.

This rearrangement joins TRBV27 to TRBJ1-5; no definite D call. The CDR3 loop spans 15 amino acids. Trimming stripped 5 bases from V and 5 bases from J, with 16 bases between. The germline CDR1 and CDR2 sequences are MNHEY and SMNVEV (reference sequence). CDR3 DNA: TGTGCCAGCAGTGTCCGGGCCCAGAGTCATCAGCCCCAGCATTTT. Protein sequence: CASSVRAQSHQPQHF.

The J gene is TRBJ2-7, the V gene TRBV5-1; TRBD1 agrees at 7 bases. Trimming removed 2 bases from V and 4 bases from J; junction bases left unmatched: 6. The CDR3 is 14 amino acids. The germline V gene encodes CDR1 SGHRS and CDR2 YFSETQ. The CDR3 bases are TGCGCCAGCAGCTTCAATGGACAGGCTTACGAGCAGTACGTC. It is translated as CASSFNGQAYEQYV.

V usage is TRBV3-1 (or the pseudogene TRBV3-2) and J usage is TRBJ2-5; 10 bases fit TRBD2. Unmatched junction bases numbered 7, after V lost 4 bases and J lost 2 bases. CDR1 is LGHDT, CDR2 YNNKEL, per germline (reference sequence). This CDR3 is built from 16 residues. The CDR3 spells CASSRGASGGQETQYF. The CDR3 region has the DNA TGTGCCAGCAGCCGGGGGGCTAGCGGGGGACAAGAGACCCAGTACTTC.

This clone was seen a handful of times. This sample also contains other DNA sequences that code for the same CDR3. The CDR3 is CASSPGSSGNTIYF. The CDR3 DNA reads as TGTGCCAGTAGTCCGGGTTCCTCTGGAAACACCATATATTTT. The chain links TRBV19 to TRBJ1-3; D is uncertain. CDR1 and CDR2 from the germline V gene are LNHDA and SQIVND (reference sequence). The V end lost 5 bases, the J end lost 0 bases, and 8 bases lay between the germline ends. There are 14 residues in the CDR3.

The chain is built from TRBV6-6 and TRBJ2-7, with 7 positions matching TRBD1. The J segment lost 6 bases and the V segment lost 5 bases, leaving 4 bases of the junction unmatched. The germline V gene has CDR1 MNHNY and CDR2 SVGAGI (reference sequence). This CDR3 is built from 12 residues. CDR3 coding DNA: TGTGCCAGCAGTCTCCGACAGGGCGAGCAGTACGTC. As protein: CASSLRQGEQYV.

The chain couples TRBV5-1 to TRBJ1-1; no clear D. Looked up from germline, CDR1 is SGHRS and CDR2 is YFSETQ. Trimming took 3 bases from V and 1 from J, leaving 10 bases between them. The CDR3 sequence is 14 residues long. CDR3 in DNA: TGCGCCAGCAGCTGGATCATGGGGAACACTGAAGCTTTCTTT. Translating gives CASSWIMGNTEAFF.

The rearrangement joins TRBV7-2 to TRBJ1-3, with no clear D. The V and J ends lost 1 base and 4 bases respectively, with 11 bases between them. The V gene's germline CDR1 is SGHTA and CDR2 FQGNSA. There are 15 residues in the CDR3. DNA of the CDR3: TGTGCCAGCAGCTTAGTCCCCGGGGTCGGAAACACCATATATTTT. The encoded protein is CASSLVPGVGNTIYF.

This rearrangement joins TRBV19 to TRBJ1-2, with 10 bases lining up with TRBD1. V was pared by 5 bases and J by 4 bases, with 10 bases of the junction left unmatched. The V gene's germline CDR1 is LNHDA and CDR2 SQIVND (reference sequence). The CDR3 contains 16 residues. The CDR3 DNA follows: TGTGCCAGTAGTGCCGGGGACAGGGGATCCCTCTATGGCTACACCTTC. This gives the protein CASSAGDRGSLYGYTF.

The rearrangement uses TRBV28 and TRBJ2-7; D is unresolved. The CDR3 is made up of 15 amino acids. CDR1 MDHEN and CDR2 SYDVKM come from the germline V gene. Trimming took off 1 base at V and 5 bases at J, with 15 bases between the two ends. In nucleotides, the CDR3 is TGTGCCAGCAGTTTATCGTGGCAGTCTGGCCACGAGCAGTACGTC. As protein: CASSLSWQSGHEQYV.

The V and J genes are TRBV5-1 and TRBJ2-7, with TRBD1 matching over 9 bases. The CDR3 sequence is 14 residues long. Germline-derived CDR1 and CDR2 are SGHRS and YFSETQ. V shed 0 bases, J shed 2 bases, and the junction held 0 bases outside the gene matches. The CDR3, as DNA: TGCGCCAGCAGCTTGGGGGACAGGGCCTACGAGCAGTACGTC. Translation gives CASSLGDRAYEQYV.

V is TRBV4-3 and J is TRBJ1-6, with 7 nucleotides matching TRBD1. This CDR3 has 17 residues. Germline CDR1 reads LGHNA; CDR2 reads YSLEER. The ends lost 1 base at V and 6 bases at J; junction bases unmatched: 9. In DNA, the CDR3 is TGCGCCAGCAGCCAAGGGGAACCGGGACAGCTTAATTCACCCCTCCACTTT. Translated: CASSQGEPGQLNSPLHF.

The chain employs TRBV5-1 and TRBJ1-4, with 7 bases fitting TRBD1. V lost 3 bases, J lost 5 bases, and 7 bases stayed unmatched. The CDR3 is made up of 15 amino acids. CDR1 SGHRS and CDR2 YFSETQ come from the germline V gene. The CDR3 DNA sequence: TGCGCCAGCAGCTCCCAGGGGGGGAAGAATGAAAAACTGTTTTTT. This codes for CASSSQGGKNEKLFF.

The genes are TRBV15 and TRBJ1-5; D is perhaps TRBD1 (5 bases). The CDR3 contains 13 residues. V was pared by 0 bases and J by 11 bases, with 11 bases between. The germline V gene encodes CDR1 LNHNV and CDR2 YYDKDF (reference sequence). The CDR3 region is CATSRDRDGTQHF. CDR3 DNA: TGTGCCACCAGCAGAGACAGGGATGGGACCCAGCATTTT. The full variable domain, in which reference TRBV15 and TRBJ1-5 provide the parts outside the CDR3, is DAMVIQNPRYQVTQFGKPVTLSCSQTLNHNVMYWYQQKSSQAPKLLFHYYDKDFNNEADTPDNFQSRRPNTSFCFLDIRSPGLGDTAMYLCATSRDRDGTQHFGDGTRLSIL.

This clone was recorded a few times. V and J are TRBV7-3 and TRBJ1-5; a weak D match, TRBD1 (5 bases). Germline assignment: CDR1 SGHTA and CDR2 FQGTGA. With 4 bases removed from V and 3 bases from J, the gap between germline ends came to 7 bases. The CDR3 runs to 13 residues. CDR3 residues: CASSSGPNQPQHF. In DNA form, the CDR3 reads TGTGCCAGCAGCTCGGGACCCAATCAGCCCCAGCATTTT.

The gene calls are TRBV10-2 and TRBJ1-4; TRBD1 matches at 7 bases. Germline V gene data show CDR1 as WSHSY and CDR2 as SAAADI. V shed 6 bases and J 2 bases; nucleotides not matched to a gene: 3. The CDR3 is 14 residues long. CDR3 coding DNA: TGCGCCAGCAGGGACAGGTTTACTAATGAAAAACTGTTTTTT. It yields the protein CASRDRFTNEKLFF.

The CDR3 is CASSEWQPNEKLFF. The CDR3 region has the DNA TGTGCCAGCAGTGAATGGCAGCCTAATGAAAAACTGTTTTTT. V gene TRBV6-1 combines with J gene TRBJ1-4; unclear D gene. Deletions cut 2 bases from V and 3 bases from J, with 7 bases between. CDR3 size: 14 residues. The germline gives CDR1 MNHNS, CDR2 SASEGT.

V is TRBV2 and J is TRBJ1-5; no definite D call. Germline V gives CDR1 SNHLY, CDR2 FYNNEI. The CDR3 has 11 amino acids. V gave up 8 bases and J gave up 9 bases, with 11 bases separating them. CDR3 in amino acids: CASRANGPQHF. CDR3 in DNA: TGTGCCAGCCGGGCAAACGGGCCCCAGCATTTT.

The rearrangement joins TRBV7-2 to TRBJ2-1; tentative D call: TRBD2 (6 bases). Germline V gene data show CDR1 as SGHTA and CDR2 as FQGNSA. Trimming cost V 3 bases and J 7 bases, with 16 bases left between them. The CDR3 length is 15 residues. CDR3 protein: CASSLRETSYNEQFF. CDR3 in DNA: TGTGCCAGCAGCTTGAGGGAGACTAGTTATAATGAGCAGTTCTTC.

This clone was seen only a few times. The chain uses TRBV9 and TRBJ1-2, with D possibly matching TRBD1 (5 bases). Trimming took off 4 bases at V and 8 bases at J, with 15 bases between the two ends. CDR1 is SGDLS and CDR2 is YYNGEE in the germline V gene. The CDR3 has 13 residues. CDR3: CASSLQGEYGYTF. DNA for the CDR3: TGTGCCAGCAGCCTCCAGGGAGAGTACGGCTACACCTTC.

The CDR3 nucleotides are TGTGCCAGCAGCCAAGATGTTAGAACAGGGGAAGCTTTCTTT. This encodes CASSQDVRTGEAFF. J is TRBJ1-1 and V is TRBV3-1 (or the pseudogene TRBV3-2); possibly TRBD1 for D (6 bases). The CDR3 spans 14 residues. Germline V gene lookup returns CDR1 LGHDT and CDR2 YNNKEL (reference sequence). The V and J ends lost 0 bases and 8 bases respectively, with 13 bases between them.

The V and J genes are TRBV5-1 and TRBJ2-5; D uncertain. In germline, CDR1 is SGHRS, CDR2 YFSETQ. Deletions cut 1 base from V and 8 bases from J, with 0 bases between. This CDR3 comprises 9 residues. This chain's CDR3 is CASSLTQYF. For the CDR3, the DNA is TGCGCCAGCAGCTTGACCCAGTACTTC.

CDR3 sequence (DNA): TGCGCCAGCAGCTTTCGGCAGGAGACGAACACCGGGGAGCTGTTTTTT. Translating it yields CASSFRQETNTGELFF. This chain links TRBV5-1 with TRBJ2-2; D unresolved. Germline CDR1 reads SGHRS; CDR2 reads YFSETQ. The CDR3 is made up of 16 amino acids. Trimming removed 2 bases from V and 0 bases from J, with 11 bases in between.

This clone was observed a few times. The rearrangement links TRBV3-1 (or the pseudogene TRBV3-2) to TRBJ2-6; perhaps TRBD1 as D (6 bases). Germline V gene data show CDR1 as LGHDT and CDR2 as YNNKEL (reference sequence). Trimming cost V 7 bases and J 0 bases, with 16 bases left between them. This CDR3 region has 17 residues. The CDR3 coding sequence is TGTGCCAGCAACCCGGGACACCTAAACTCTGGGGCCAACGTCCTGACTTTC. It specifies CASNPGHLNSGANVLTF.

The rearrangement links TRBV6-5 to TRBJ2-7; weak D call: TRBD1 (5 bases). This CDR3 contains 14 residues. Germline CDR1 is MNHEY and CDR2 is SVGAGI. Trimming removed 0 bases at V and 6 bases at J, with 12 bases between. DNA for the CDR3: TGTGCCAGCAGTTACTCGTCGACAGCCATCGAGCAGTACGTC. Residues: CASSYSSTAIEQYV.

This clone was counted between two and nine times. The chain employs TRBV2 and TRBJ1-1; D is uncertain. Germline V CDR1 and CDR2: SNHLY, FYNNEI. The CDR3 covers 11 residues. Trimming removed 7 bases at V and 1 base at J, with 4 bases between. In DNA, the CDR3 is TGTGCCAGCAACGAGAACACTGAAGCTTTCTTT. It yields the protein CASNENTEAFF.

The CDR3 loop reads CASSLQGRGTGELFF. For the CDR3, the DNA is TGTGCCAGCAGCCTCCAGGGACGGGGCACCGGGGAGCTGTTTTTT. V and J are TRBV3-1 (or the pseudogene TRBV3-2) and TRBJ2-2; D is tentatively TRBD1 or TRBD2 (5 bases each). V was trimmed by 4 bases and J by 4 bases, leaving 13 bases between them. CDR3 size: 15 residues. CDR1 and CDR2 (germline): LGHDT, YNNKEL (reference sequence).

The chain has TRBV7-3 and TRBJ1-3; TRBD1 aligns across 11 bases. Germline V gene lookup returns CDR1 SGHTA and CDR2 FQGTGA. The CDR3 loop spans 14 amino acids. V trimming: 3 bases; J trimming: 7 bases; junction bases outside the gene matches: 2. The CDR3 DNA reads TGTGCCAGCAGCTTGGACAGGGGGCCCAACACCATATATTTT. Translated: CASSLDRGPNTIYF.

This chain joins TRBV18 and TRBJ2-7; 9 nucleotides match TRBD1. CDR1 and CDR2 from the germline V gene are KGHSH and LQKENI. This CDR3 comprises 17 residues. With V trimmed by 2 bases and J by 3 bases, 11 bases remained unmatched. Here the CDR3 reads CASSPGVAGTGFYEQYV. The CDR3 coding sequence is TGTGCCAGCTCACCAGGGGTCGCCGGGACAGGGTTCTACGAGCAGTACGTC.

The rearrangement links TRBV6-2 or TRBV6-3 to TRBJ2-5; 9 positions agree with TRBD2. CDR1 and CDR2 from the germline V gene are MNHEY and SVGEGT. Germline trimming cut 4 bases from V and 5 bases from J; bases unmatched to any gene: 8. This CDR3 contains 15 residues. CDR3 sequence reads: CASSSWRGGAETQYF. The CDR3 DNA reads TGTGCCAGCAGTTCTTGGCGGGGGGGTGCGGAGACCCAGTACTTC.

The chain couples TRBV6-5 to TRBJ2-1; D is possibly TRBD2 (6 bases). The germline gives CDR1 MNHEY, CDR2 SVGAGI. V was trimmed by 2 bases and J by 2 bases, leaving 13 bases between them. The CDR3 is made up of 16 amino acids. The CDR3 DNA is TGTGCCAGCAGTTACGGGCGGCGGGGACCCTACAATGAGCAGTTCTTC. This gives the protein CASSYGRRGPYNEQFF.

The rearrangement uses TRBV5-1 and TRBJ2-5; D is unresolved. CDR1 and CDR2 from the germline V gene are SGHRS and YFSETQ. The CDR3 loop spans 16 amino acids. The ends were cut back, 0 bases at V and 0 bases at J, with 12 bases in the middle. The CDR3 nucleotides read TGCGCCAGCAGCTTGGGTGGTACGGCCGACCAAGAGACCCAGTACTTC. Amino acids: CASSLGGTADQETQYF.